This T cell receptor (beta chain) was observed in a study of post-analysis software for immune sequencing data. Unique molecular identifiers tagged the TCR beta cDNA libraries. MiXCR, applied by TCRdb to the PCR reads, yields one record per CDR3 protein. Altogether a few hundred thousand distinct CDR3 sequences are present, around a third being singletons, with the ten largest covering about 5.6%. This clonotype was counted between two and nine times. What it recognizes is unknown. Study results and limitations: Comparison of patients with controls showed five or six TRBV segments more frequent in patients, TRBV5-6, TRBV5-1 and TRBV20-1 among them.

In germline, CDR1 is ENHRY, CDR2 SYGVKD. Trimming left V 5 bases short and J 4 bases short, with 19 bases between. The CDR3 loop spans 16 amino acids. The chain has TRBV10-3 and TRBJ2-3; a weak D match, TRBD2 (7 bases). This clonotype was obtained from a girl aged 2-17 years with multiple sclerosis. The sequencing sample was made of blood. CDR3 protein: CAISRGAAGWADTQYF. For the CDR3, the DNA is TGTGCCATCAGTCGGGGGGCGGCCGGATGGGCAGATACGCAGTATTTT.